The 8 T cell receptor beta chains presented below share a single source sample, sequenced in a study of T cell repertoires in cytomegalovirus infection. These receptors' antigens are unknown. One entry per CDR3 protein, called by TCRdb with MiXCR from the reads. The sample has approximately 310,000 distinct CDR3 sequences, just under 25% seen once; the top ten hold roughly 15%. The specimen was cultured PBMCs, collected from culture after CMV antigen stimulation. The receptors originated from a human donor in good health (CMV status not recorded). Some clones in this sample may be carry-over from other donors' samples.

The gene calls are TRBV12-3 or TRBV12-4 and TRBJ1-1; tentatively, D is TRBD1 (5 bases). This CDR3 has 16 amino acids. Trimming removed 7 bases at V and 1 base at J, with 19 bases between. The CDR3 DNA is TGTGCCAGCACTCTTACCCTAGTCGGGGCGAACACTGAAGCTTTCTTT. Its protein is CASTLTLVGANTEAFF.

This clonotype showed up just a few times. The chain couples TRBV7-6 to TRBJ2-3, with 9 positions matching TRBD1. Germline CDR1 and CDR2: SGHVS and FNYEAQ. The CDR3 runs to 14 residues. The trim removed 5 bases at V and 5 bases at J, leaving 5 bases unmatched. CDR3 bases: TGTGCCAGCAGCACCTACAGGGGGCTAGATACGCAGTATTTT. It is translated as CASSTYRGLDTQYF.

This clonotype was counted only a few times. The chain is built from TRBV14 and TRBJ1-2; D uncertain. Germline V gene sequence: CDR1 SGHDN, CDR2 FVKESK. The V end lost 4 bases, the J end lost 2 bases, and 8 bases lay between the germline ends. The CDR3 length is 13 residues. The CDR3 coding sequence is TGTGCCAGCAGCCCCGGGATGAACTATGGCTACACCTTC. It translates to CASSPGMNYGYTF.

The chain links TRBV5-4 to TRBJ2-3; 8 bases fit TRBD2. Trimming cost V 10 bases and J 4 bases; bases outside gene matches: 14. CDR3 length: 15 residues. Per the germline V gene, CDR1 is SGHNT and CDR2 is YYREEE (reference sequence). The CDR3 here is CAPGRQREISDTQYF. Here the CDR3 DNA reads TGTGCCCCCGGGAGGCAGCGGGAGATATCAGATACGCAGTATTTT.

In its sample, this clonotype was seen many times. The CDR3 spells CATRRTTTLSYEQYF. CDR3 sequence (DNA): TGTGCCACACGACGGACCACCACCCTCTCCTACGAGCAGTACTTC. The chain couples TRBV6-1 to TRBJ2-7; D is unresolved. Trimming removed 10 bases from V and 0 bases from J, with 19 bases in between. CDR3 size: 15 residues. Looked up from germline, CDR1 is MNHNS and CDR2 is SASEGT.

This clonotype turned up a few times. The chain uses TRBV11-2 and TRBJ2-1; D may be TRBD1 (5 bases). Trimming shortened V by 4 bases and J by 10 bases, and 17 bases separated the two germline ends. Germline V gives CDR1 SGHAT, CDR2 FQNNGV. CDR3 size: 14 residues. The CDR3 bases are TGTGCCAGCAGCTACCGGCAGGACATTCGGGAGCAGTTCTTC. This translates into CASSYRQDIREQFF.

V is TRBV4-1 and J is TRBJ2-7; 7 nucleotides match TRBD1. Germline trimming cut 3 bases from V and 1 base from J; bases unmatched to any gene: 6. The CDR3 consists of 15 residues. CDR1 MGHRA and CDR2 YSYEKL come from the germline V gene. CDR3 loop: CASSQMDRQSYEQYF. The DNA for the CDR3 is TGCGCCAGCAGCCAGATGGACAGGCAATCCTACGAGCAGTACTTC.

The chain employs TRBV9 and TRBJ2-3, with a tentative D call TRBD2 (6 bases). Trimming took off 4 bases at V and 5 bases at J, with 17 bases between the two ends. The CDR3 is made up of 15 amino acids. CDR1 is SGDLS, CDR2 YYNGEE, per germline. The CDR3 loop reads CASSMGLLDVDTQYF. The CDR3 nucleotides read TGTGCCAGCAGCATGGGACTCCTGGACGTAGATACGCAGTATTTT.